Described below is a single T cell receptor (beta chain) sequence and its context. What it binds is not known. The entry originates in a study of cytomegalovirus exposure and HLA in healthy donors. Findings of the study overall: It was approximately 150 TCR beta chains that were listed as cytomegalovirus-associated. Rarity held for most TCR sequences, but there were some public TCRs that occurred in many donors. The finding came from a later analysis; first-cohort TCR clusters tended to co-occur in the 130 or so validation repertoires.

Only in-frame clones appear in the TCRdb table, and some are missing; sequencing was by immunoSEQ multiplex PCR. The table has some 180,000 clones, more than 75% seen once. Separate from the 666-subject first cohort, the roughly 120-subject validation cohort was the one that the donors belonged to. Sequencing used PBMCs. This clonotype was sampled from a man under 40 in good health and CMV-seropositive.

For the CDR3, the DNA is TGTGCCAGCAGTGACCGACAGGGCCATACGCAGTATTTT. Translated: CASSDRQGHTQYF. The chain couples TRBV6-4 to TRBJ2-3; 7 bases match TRBD1. Germline V gives CDR1 MRHNA, CDR2 SNTAGT. J was trimmed by 7 bases and V by 2 bases; bases with no gene match: 3. The CDR3 is 13 amino acids.